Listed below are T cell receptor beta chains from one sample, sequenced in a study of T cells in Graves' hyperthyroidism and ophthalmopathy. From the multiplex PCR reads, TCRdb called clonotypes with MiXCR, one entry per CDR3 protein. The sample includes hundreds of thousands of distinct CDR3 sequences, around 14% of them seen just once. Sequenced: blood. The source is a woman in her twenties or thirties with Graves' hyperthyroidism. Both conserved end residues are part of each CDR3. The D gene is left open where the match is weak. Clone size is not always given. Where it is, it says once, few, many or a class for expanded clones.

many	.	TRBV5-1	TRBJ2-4	TGCGCCAGCAGCGCAGATGTTCTAGCCAAAAACATTCAGTACTTC	CASSADVLAKNIQYF
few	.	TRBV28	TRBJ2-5	TGTGCCAGCAGTCCGGCCGAGCGCGAGACCCAGTACTTC	CASSPAERETQYF
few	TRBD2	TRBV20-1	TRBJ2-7	TGCAGTGCCAAAGAGTTAACTAGCGGGAGGTTCCGCGAGCAGTACTTC	CSAKELTSGRFREQYF
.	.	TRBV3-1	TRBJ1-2	TGTGCCAGCAGCCAACTGGGTGACAGGAGCAATGGCTACACCTTC	CASSQLGDRSNGYTF
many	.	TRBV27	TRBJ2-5	TGTGCCAGCAGCGCGGGGCGGGCTTTTCAAGAGACCCAGTACTTC	CASSAGRAFQETQYF
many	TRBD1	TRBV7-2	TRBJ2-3	TGTGCCAGCAGCCCAAAGACAGGGGTTGCAGATACGCAGTATTTT	CASSPKTGVADTQYF
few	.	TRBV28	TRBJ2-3	TGTGCCAGCAGCCGGAGGTGGGGAGGTTTGACAGATACGCAGTATTTT	CASSRRWGGLTDTQYF
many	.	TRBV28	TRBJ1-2	TGTGCCAGCAGTCCCCCAGGTTACGGGTCCTACGGCTACACCTTC	CASSPPGYGSYGYTF
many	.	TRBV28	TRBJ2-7	TGTGCCAGCAGTTTTAACAAGGTCCTTGGGGCCTACGAGCAGTACTTC	CASSFNKVLGAYEQYF
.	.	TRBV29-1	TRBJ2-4	TGCAGCGTTGTGCTAGCCAAAAACATTCAGTACTTC	CSVVLAKNIQYF
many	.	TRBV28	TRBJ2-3	TGTGCCAGCAGTTTTGGCCAGGGTCTTATCACAGATACGCAGTATTTT	CASSFGQGLITDTQYF
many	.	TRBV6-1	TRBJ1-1	TGTGCCAGCAGTGAGTTGGCAGGTGCAACCCTACTGAACACTGAAGCTTTCTTT	CASSELAGATLLNTEAFF
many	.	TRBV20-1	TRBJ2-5	TGCAGTGCTACCCTCGTTCAGGAGCCTACTCAAGAGACCCAGTACTTC	CSATLVQEPTQETQYF
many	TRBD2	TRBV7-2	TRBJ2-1	TGTGCCAGCAGCTTTGTACTAGCGGGAGCTGAGCAGTTCTTC	CASSFVLAGAEQFF
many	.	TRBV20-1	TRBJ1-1	TGCAGTGCTCAGAACCTGGAAGCCGCTGAAGCTTTCTTT	CSAQNLEAAEAFF
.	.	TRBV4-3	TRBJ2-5	TGCGCCAGCAGCCAAGAGACAGCGCAGGGGACCCAGTACTTC	CASSQETAQGTQYF
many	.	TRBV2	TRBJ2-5	TGTGCCATAACGGTCCTCCAGGGACAGACCCAGTACTTC	CAITVLQGQTQYF
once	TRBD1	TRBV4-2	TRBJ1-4	TGTGCCAGCAGCCGAGGCCGGGACAGCAATGAAAAACTGTTTTTT	CASSRGRDSNEKLFF
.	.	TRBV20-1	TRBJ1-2	TGCAGTGCTGGGACGGACTATGGCTACACCTTC	CSAGTDYGYTF
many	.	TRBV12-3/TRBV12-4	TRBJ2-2	TGTGCCAGCACCCTTCCGTGGCCGAACACCGGGGAGCTGTTTTTT	CASTLPWPNTGELFF
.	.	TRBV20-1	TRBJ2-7	TGCAGTGCTAGTTCCGGGGACCACGAGCAGTACTTC	CSASSGDHEQYF
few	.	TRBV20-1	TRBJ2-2	TGCAGTGCTGGCAGCGGGCTGAACACCGGGGAGCTGTTTTTT	CSAGSGLNTGELFF
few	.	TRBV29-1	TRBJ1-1	TGCAGCGTTGGAGAGAACACTGAAGCTTTCTTT	CSVGENTEAFF
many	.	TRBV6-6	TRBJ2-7	TGTGCCAGCAGTTACTCTTGGACTACCCTCTACGAGCAGTACTTC	CASSYSWTTLYEQYF
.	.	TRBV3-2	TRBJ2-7	TGTGCCAGCAAAGGGAAGGGGGCCTACGAGCAGTACTTC	CASKGKGAYEQYF
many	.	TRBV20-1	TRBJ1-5	TGCAGTGCTAGAAGCGGCGTGGGTCAGCCCCAGCATTTT	CSARSGVGQPQHF
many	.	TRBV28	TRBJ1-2	TGTGCCAGCAGTTTAATTGACAGAAACTATGGCTACACCTTC	CASSLIDRNYGYTF
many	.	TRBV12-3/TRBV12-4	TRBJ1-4	TGTGCCAGCAGTTTGGCCCAGGGGATTTTTGAAAAACTGTTTTTT	CASSLAQGIFEKLFF
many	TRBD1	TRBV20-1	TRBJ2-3	TGCAGTGTTCGGGCAGGGGGTGCAGATACGCAGTATTTT	CSVRAGGADTQYF
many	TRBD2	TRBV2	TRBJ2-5	TGTGCCAGCATCCGGGGGGAGCAAGAGACCCAGTACTTC	CASIRGEQETQYF
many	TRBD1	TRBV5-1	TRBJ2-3	TGCGCCAGCAGCTTGGTCCGACAGGGCTCCCCAGATACGCAGTATTTT	CASSLVRQGSPDTQYF
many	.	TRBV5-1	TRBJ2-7	TGCGCCAGCAGCTTGGACTTCTACGAGCAGTACTTC	CASSLDFYEQYF
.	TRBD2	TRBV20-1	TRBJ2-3	TGCAGTGCTAGTTCGGCTAGCGGGGGCACAGATACGCAGTATTTT	CSASSASGGTDTQYF
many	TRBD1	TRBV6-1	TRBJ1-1	TGTGCCAGCAGTCCCTCGGACAGGGGGAACACTGAAGCTTTCTTT	CASSPSDRGNTEAFF
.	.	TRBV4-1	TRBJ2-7	TGCGCCAGCAGCCTGGAGGGACAGCGCAAGCAGTACTTC	CASSLEGQRKQYF
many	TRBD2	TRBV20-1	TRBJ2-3	TGCAGTGCTGACGGGACTAGCGGAACAGATACGCAGTATTTT	CSADGTSGTDTQYF
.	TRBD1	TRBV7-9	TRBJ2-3	TGTGCCAGCAGCCAATCGACAGGGGCAGATACGCAGTATTTT	CASSQSTGADTQYF
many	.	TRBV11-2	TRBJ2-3	TGTGCCAGCAGCTTAAGGGGGGGGAGCACAGATACGCAGTATTTT	CASSLRGGSTDTQYF
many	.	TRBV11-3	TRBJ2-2	TGTGCCAGCAGCGCCACGAACACCGGGGAGCTGTTTTTT	CASSATNTGELFF
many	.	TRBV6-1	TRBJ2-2	TGTGCCAGCAGTTTCCTAGACAGAAGGGAGCTGTTTTTT	CASSFLDRRELFF
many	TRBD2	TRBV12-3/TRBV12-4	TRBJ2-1	TGTGCCAGCAGTTTACGCGCCGAATACCGGACTAGCCCCTACAATGAGCAGTTCTTC	CASSLRAEYRTSPYNEQFF
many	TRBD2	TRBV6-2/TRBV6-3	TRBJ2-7	TGTGCCAGCAGTTACGGTCTAGCGGGAGCCTACGAGCAGTACTTC	CASSYGLAGAYEQYF
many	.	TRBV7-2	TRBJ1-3	TGTGCCAGCAGCTTCCAGGGCCCCTCTGGAAACACCATATATTTT	CASSFQGPSGNTIYF
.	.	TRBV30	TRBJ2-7	TGTGCCTGGAGTGTCCCGGGTATTGAGGACGAGCAGTACTTC	CAWSVPGIEDEQYF
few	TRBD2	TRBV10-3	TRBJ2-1	TGTGCCATCAGTGAGTCGAAGGGACTAGCGGGAGATTCTGAGCAGTTCTTC	CAISESKGLAGDSEQFF
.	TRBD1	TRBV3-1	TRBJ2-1	TGTGCCAGCAGCCCCTCAGACAGGGGGCCCCTAGGCGAGCAGTTCTTC	CASSPSDRGPLGEQFF
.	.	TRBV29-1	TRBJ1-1	TGCAGCGTTGAAGGCCTGCTTAACACTGAAGCTTTCTTT	CSVEGLLNTEAFF
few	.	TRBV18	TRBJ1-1	TGTGCCAGCTCACGATTAGGGGTGAACACTGAAGCTTTCTTT	CASSRLGVNTEAFF
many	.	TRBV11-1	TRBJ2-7	TGTGCCAGCAGCTTTGCCCCGGGGCGGTCCGAGCAGTACTTC	CASSFAPGRSEQYF
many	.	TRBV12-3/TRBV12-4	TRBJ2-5	TGTGCCAGCAGTCCCACAGGGTTCGAGACCCAGTACTTC	CASSPTGFETQYF
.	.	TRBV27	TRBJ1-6	TGTGCCAGCAGTTTATTCCGGGGGGTCCATAATTCACCCCTCCACTTT	CASSLFRGVHNSPLHF
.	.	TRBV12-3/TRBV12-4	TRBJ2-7	TGTGCCAGCAGGCAATCGTGGGGGAGATCCGAGCAGTACTTC	CASRQSWGRSEQYF